This passage covers 4 T cell receptor beta chains from one sample sequenced in a study of shared clonotypes between healthy human individuals. Selected positively for CCR7 and CD45RO-negative, naive CD8 cells excluded terminally differentiated effector memory CD45RA+ cells. The data were produced by immunoSEQ multiplex PCR, yet TCRdb's version contains in-frame clones alone and is incomplete. This table holds about 2.2 million clones, just over 90% found once. Source material: naive CD8+ T cells from PBMCs. The receptor set was obtained from a man aged 18 to 30 in good health. Some clones in this sample may be carry-over from other donors' samples.

The sample holds one count of this clone. V is TRBV5-6 and J is TRBJ2-1; TRBD2 matches at 10 bases. Trimming at V came to 0 bases and at J to 14 bases, leaving 14 bases not matched to a gene. Per germline, CDR1 SGHDT and CDR2 YYEEEE. The CDR3 loop spans 16 amino acids. The CDR3 is CASSLAASGGTPLEFF. CDR3 DNA sequence: TGTGCCAGCAGCTTGGCCGCTAGCGGGGGAACCCCTCTCGAGTTCTTC.

Regarding this clone: Other DNA sequences within the sample encode an identical CDR3. The rearrangement links TRBV28 to TRBJ1-1, with unresolved D. V was trimmed by 3 bases and J by 1 base, leaving 6 bases between them. Germline V CDR1 and CDR2: MDHEN, SYDVKM. The CDR3 consists of 13 residues. The CDR3, as DNA: TGTGCCAGCAGTTTCCCAGAGAACACTGAAGCTTTCTTT. This encodes CASSFPENTEAFF.

This sequence joins TRBV4-1 and TRBJ2-1; 8 bases are a match to TRBD1. The V segment lost 2 bases and the J segment 7 bases; nucleotides outside the gene matches: 4. This CDR3 comprises 14 residues. From germline, CDR1 is MGHRA and CDR2 YSYEKL. The CDR3 DNA sequence: TGCGCCAGCAGCCAAAGACAGGGGATGAATGAGCAGTTCTTC. This sequence encodes CASSQRQGMNEQFF.

The chain couples TRBV6-1 to TRBJ2-5, with D uncertain. The CDR3 sequence is 13 residues long. Germline-derived CDR1 and CDR2 are MNHNS and SASEGT. CDR3 in amino acids: CAHERGCEETQYF. The CDR3 DNA reads TGTGCTCACGAAAGAGGATGCGAAGAGACCCAGTACTTC.